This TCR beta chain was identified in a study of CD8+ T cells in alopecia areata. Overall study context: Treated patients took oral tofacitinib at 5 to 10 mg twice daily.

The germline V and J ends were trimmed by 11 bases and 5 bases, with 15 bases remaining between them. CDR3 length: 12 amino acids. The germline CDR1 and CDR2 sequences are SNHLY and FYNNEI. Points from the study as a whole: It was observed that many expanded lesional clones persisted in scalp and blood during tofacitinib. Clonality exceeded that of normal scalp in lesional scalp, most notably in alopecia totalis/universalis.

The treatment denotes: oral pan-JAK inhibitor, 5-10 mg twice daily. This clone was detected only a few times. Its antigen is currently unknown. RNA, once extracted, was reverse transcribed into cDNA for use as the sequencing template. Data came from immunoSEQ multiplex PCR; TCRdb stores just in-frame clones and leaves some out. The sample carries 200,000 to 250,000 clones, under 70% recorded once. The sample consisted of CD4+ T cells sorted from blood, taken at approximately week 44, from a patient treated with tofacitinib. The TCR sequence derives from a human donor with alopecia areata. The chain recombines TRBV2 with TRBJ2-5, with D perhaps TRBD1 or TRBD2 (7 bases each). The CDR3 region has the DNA TGTGCCTCCCGACAGGGAGGGGAGACCCAGTACTTC. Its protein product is CASRQGGETQYF.